This T cell receptor (beta chain) was observed in a study of Graves' ophthalmopathy and Graves' hyperthyroidism. Broader study findings: Most expanded thyroid clonotypes above 0.001 frequency also appeared in blood. Ophthalmopathy cases were distinguished from stable hyperthyroidism by a 13-signature model, reaching around 88% sensitivity and approximately 83% specificity.

Investigators amplified TCR beta CDR3 regions from RNA transcripts. The library came from an HTBI-primed first-round RT-PCR and a second-round multiplex PCR. One entry per CDR3 protein, called by TCRdb with MiXCR from the multiplex PCR reads. The table has about 400,000 distinct CDR3 sequences, 15% to 20% seen once. V lost 4 bases and J lost 6, with 12 bases in between. CDR3 length equals 13 residues. Germline-derived CDR1 and CDR2 are SEHNR and FQNEAQ (reference sequence). Points on this clonotype: What it binds is not known.

Source material: peripheral blood. This sequence joins TRBV7-9 and TRBJ1-1; D gene ambiguous. This clonotype was obtained from a woman aged 18-29 years with Graves' ophthalmopathy. CDR3 sequence: CASSSGEFAEAFF. The CDR3 bases are TGTGCCAGCAGCTCCGGAGAGTTTGCTGAAGCTTTCTTT.